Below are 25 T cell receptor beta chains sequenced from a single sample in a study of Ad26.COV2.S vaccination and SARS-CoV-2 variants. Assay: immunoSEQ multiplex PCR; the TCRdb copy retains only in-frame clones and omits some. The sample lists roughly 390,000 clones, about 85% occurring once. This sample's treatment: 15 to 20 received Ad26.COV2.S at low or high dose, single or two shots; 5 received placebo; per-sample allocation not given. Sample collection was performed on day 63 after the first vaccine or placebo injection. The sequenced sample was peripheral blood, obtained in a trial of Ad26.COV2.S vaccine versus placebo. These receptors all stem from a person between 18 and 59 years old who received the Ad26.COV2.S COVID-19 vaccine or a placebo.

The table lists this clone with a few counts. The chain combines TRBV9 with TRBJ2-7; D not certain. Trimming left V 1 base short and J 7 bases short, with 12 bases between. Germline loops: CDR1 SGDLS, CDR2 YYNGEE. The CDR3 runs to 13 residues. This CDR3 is CASSVTALGEQYF. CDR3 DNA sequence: TGTGCCAGCAGCGTAACCGCCCTTGGGGAGCAGTACTTC.

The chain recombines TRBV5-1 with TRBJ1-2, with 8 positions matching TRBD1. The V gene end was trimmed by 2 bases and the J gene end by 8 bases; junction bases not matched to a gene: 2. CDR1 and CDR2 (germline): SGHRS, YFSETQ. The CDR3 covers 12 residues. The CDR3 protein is CASSFGTGGYTF. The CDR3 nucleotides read TGCGCCAGCAGCTTTGGGACAGGAGGCTACACCTTC. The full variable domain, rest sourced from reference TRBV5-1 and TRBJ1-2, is KAGVTQTPRYLIKTRGQQVTLSCSPISGHRSVSWYQQTPGQGLQFLFEYFSETQRNKGNFPGRFSGRQFSNSRSEMNVSTLELGDSALYLCASSFGTGGYTFGSGTRLTVV.

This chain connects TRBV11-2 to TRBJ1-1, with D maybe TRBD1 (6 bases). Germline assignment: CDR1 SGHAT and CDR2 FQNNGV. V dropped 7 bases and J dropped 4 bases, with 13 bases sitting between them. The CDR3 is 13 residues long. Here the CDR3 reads CASKVGGATEAFF. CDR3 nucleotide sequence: TGTGCCAGCAAGGTGGGGGGCGCCACTGAAGCTTTCTTT.

The chain's CDR3 is CASSTTGGSYNSPLHF. CDR3 nucleotides: TGTGCCAGCAGCACTACAGGGGGCTCCTATAATTCACCCCTCCACTTT. The rearrangement joins TRBV3-1 (or the pseudogene TRBV3-2) to TRBJ1-6, with 8 bases lining up with TRBD1. The V gene end was trimmed by 5 bases and the J gene end by 0 bases; junction bases not matched to a gene: 3. The CDR3 extends over 16 amino acids. From germline, CDR1 is LGHDT and CDR2 YNNKEL (reference sequence).

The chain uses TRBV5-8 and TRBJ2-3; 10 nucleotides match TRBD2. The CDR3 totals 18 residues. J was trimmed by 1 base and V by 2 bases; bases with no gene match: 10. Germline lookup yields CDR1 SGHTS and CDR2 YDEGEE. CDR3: CASSFLAGVLGGTDTQYF. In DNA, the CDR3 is TGTGCCAGCAGCTTTCTAGCGGGGGTCCTGGGAGGCACAGATACGCAGTATTTT. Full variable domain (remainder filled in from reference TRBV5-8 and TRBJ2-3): EAGVTQSPTHLIKTRGQQATLRCSPISGHTSVYWYQQALGLGLQFLLWYDEGEERNRGNFPPRFSGRQFPNYSSELNVNALELEDSALYLCASSFLAGVLGGTDTQYFGPGTRLTVL.

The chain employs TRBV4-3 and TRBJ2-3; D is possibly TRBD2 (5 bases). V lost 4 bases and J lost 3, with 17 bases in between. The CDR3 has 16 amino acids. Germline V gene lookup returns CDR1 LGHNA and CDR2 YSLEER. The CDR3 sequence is CASSRTLSPGTDTQYF. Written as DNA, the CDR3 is TGCGCCAGCAGCCGCACGCTCTCCCCGGGGACAGATACGCAGTATTTT.

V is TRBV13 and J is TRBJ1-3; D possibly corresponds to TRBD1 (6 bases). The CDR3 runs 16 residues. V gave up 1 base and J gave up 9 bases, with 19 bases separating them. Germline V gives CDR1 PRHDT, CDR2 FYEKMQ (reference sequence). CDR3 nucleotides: TGTGCCAGCAGCTTAGAGGCAGGGGCTTTTCGGGCCACCATATATTTT. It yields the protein CASSLEAGAFRATIYF.

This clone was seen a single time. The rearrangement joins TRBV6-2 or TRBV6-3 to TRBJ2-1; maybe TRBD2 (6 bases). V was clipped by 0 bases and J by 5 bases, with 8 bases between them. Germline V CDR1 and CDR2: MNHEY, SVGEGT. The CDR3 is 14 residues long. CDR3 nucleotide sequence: TGTGCCAGCAGTTACTCGGCGGGAAACAATGAGCAGTTCTTC. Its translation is CASSYSAGNNEQFF.

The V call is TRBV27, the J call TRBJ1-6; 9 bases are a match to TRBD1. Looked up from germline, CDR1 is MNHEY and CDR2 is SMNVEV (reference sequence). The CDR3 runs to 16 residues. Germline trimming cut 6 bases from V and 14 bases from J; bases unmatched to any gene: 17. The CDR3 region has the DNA TGTGCCAGCAGCATAACTCTCGGACAGGGGTATAACACCCTCCACTTT. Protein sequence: CASSITLGQGYNTLHF.

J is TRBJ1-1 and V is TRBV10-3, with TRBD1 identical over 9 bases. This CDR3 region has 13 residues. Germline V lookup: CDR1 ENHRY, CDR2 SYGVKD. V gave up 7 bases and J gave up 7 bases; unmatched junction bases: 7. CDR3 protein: CAITWTGESEAFF. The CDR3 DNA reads TGTGCCATCACCTGGACAGGGGAAAGTGAAGCTTTCTTT.

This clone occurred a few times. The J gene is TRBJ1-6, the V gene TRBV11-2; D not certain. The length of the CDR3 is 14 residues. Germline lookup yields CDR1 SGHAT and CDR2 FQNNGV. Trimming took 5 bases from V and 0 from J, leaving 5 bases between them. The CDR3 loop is CASSASSYNSPLHF. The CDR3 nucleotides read TGTGCCAGCAGCGCTAGCTCCTATAATTCACCCCTCCACTTT.

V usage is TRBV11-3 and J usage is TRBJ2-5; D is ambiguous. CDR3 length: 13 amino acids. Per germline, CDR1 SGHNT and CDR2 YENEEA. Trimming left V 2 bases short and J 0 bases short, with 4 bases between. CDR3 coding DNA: TGTGCCAGCAGCTTAAACCACCAAGAGACCCAGTACTTC. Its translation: CASSLNHQETQYF.

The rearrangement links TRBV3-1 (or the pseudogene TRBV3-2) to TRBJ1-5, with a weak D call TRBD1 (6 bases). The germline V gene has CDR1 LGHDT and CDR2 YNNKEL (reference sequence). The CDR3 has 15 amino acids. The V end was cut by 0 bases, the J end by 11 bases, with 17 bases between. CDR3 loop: CASSQESRGIISQHF. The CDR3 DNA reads TGTGCCAGCAGCCAAGAGAGCAGGGGAATAATCTCCCAGCATTTT.

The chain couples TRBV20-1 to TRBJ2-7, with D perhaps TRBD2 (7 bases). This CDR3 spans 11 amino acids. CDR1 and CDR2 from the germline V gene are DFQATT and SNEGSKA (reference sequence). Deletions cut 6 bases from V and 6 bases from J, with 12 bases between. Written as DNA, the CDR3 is TGCAGTGCCCAAAGGGGGGGCGAGCAGTACTTC. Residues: CSAQRGGEQYF.

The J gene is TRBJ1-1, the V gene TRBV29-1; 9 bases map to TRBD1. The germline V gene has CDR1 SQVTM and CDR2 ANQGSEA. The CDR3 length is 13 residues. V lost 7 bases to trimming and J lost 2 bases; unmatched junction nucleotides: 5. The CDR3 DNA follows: TGCAGCGGAAGGACAGGGGACAACACTGAAGCTTTCTTT. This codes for CSGRTGDNTEAFF.

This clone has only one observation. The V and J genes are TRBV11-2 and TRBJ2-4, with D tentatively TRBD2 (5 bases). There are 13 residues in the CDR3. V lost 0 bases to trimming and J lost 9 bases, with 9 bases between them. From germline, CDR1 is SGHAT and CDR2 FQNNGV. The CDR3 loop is CASSLDRAGIQYF. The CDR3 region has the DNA TGTGCCAGCAGCTTAGACCGGGCGGGCATTCAGTACTTC.

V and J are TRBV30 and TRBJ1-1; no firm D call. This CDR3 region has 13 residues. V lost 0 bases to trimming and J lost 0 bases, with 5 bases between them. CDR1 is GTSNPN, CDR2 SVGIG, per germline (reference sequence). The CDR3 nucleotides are TGTGCCTGGAGTGTACTGCTGAACACTGAAGCTTTCTTT. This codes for CAWSVLLNTEAFF.

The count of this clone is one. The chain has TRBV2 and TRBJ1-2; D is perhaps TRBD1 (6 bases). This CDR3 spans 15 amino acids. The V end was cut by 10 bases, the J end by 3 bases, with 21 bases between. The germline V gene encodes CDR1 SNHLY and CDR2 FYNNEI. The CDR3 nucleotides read TGTGCCACCTTGGTTGGGACACTCACTCACTATGGCTACACCTTC. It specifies CATLVGTLTHYGYTF.

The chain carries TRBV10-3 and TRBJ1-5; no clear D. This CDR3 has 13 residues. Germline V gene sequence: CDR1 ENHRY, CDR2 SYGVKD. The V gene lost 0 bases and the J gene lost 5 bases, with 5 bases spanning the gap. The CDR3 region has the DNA TGTGCCATCAGTGAGTCACGGGATCAGCCCCAGCATTTT. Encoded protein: CAISESRDQPQHF.

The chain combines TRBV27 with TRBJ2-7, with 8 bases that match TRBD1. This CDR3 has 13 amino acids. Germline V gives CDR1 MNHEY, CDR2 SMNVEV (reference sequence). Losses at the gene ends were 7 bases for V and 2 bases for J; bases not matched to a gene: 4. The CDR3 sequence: CASKGQATYEQYF. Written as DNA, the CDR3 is TGTGCCAGCAAGGGACAGGCAACCTACGAGCAGTACTTC.

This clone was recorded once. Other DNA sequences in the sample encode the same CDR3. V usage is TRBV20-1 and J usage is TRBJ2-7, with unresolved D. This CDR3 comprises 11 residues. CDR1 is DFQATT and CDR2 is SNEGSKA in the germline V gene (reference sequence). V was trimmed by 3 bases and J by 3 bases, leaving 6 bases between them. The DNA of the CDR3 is TGCAGTGCTAGGGCCGGCTACGAGCAGTACTTC. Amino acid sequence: CSARAGYEQYF.

CDR3 bases: TGTGCCAGTACCGGGAGAGTCACAGATACGCAGTATTTT. Translation: CASTGRVTDTQYF. This rearrangement joins TRBV19 to TRBJ2-3, with D perhaps TRBD2 (6 bases). The CDR3 is made up of 13 amino acids. Trimming cost V 7 bases and J 2 bases, with 10 bases left between them. CDR1 is LNHDA and CDR2 is SQIVND in the germline V gene (reference sequence).

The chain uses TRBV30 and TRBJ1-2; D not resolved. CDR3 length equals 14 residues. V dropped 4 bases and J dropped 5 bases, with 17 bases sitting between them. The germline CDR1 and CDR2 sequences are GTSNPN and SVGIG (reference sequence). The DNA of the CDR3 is TGTGCCTGGACATCCTCTTCATTGACGTATGGCTACACCTTC. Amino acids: CAWTSSSLTYGYTF. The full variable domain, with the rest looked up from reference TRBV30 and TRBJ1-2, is SQTIHQWPATLVQPVGSPLSLECTVEGTSNPNLYWYRQAAGRGLQLLFYSVGIGQISSEVPQNLSASRPQDRQFILSSKKLLLSDSGFYLCAWTSSSLTYGYTFGSGTRLTVV.

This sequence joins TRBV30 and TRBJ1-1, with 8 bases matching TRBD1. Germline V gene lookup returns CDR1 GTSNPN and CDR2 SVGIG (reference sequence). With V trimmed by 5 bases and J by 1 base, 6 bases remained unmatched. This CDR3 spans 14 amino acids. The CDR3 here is CAWDYDRGNTEAFF. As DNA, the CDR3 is TGTGCCTGGGATTACGACAGGGGGAACACTGAAGCTTTCTTT. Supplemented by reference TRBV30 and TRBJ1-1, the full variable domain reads SQTIHQWPATLVQPVGSPLSLECTVEGTSNPNLYWYRQAAGRGLQLLFYSVGIGQISSEVPQNLSASRPQDRQFILSSKKLLLSDSGFYLCAWDYDRGNTEAFFGQGTRLTVV.

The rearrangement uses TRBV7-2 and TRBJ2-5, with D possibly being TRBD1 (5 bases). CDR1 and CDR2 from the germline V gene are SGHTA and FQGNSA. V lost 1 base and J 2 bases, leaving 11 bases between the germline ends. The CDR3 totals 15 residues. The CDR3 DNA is TGTGCCAGCAGCTTAGGGGGCTGGGTACAAGAGACCCAGTACTTC. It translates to CASSLGGWVQETQYF.